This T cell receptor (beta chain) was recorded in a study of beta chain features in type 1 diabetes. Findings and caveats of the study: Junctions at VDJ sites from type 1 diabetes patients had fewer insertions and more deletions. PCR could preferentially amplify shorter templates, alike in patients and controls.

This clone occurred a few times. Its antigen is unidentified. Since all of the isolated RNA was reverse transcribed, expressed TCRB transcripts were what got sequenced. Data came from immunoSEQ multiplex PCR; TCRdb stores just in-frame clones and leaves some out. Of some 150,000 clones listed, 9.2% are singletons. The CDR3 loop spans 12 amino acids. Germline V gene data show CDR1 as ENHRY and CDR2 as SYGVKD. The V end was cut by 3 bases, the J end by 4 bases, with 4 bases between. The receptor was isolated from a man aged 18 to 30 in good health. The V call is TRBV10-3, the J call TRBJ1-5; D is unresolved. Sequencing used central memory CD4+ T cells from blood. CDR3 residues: CAISDLNQPQHF. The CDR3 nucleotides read TGTGCCATCAGTGACTTAAATCAGCCCCAGCATTTT.